This T cell receptor (beta chain) was found in a study of blood T cell repertoires in COVID-19. Study context: COVID-19 samples collected from the United States, Italy and Spain covered acute and convalescent phases. PBMCs, B-cell-depleted T cells, or T cells were the source of the cDNA or gDNA that made up the material.

Per the authors' pipeline: Cell counts per sample came from amplifying reference gene primers. Method: immunoSEQ multiplex PCR; TCRdb's copy keeps in-frame clones and lacks some. V, J and clone size were drawn from that table, and D and trimming were deduced from the DNA. The sample holds approximately 89,000 clones, around 80% seen once. The source is a man aged 70 or older with acute or convalescent COVID-19. The sample was peripheral blood.

DNA of the CDR3: TGTGCCACCAGCCTCAGGGGGTCGGGGGAGACCCAGTACTTC. Translation: CATSLRGSGETQYF. The chain links TRBV24-1 to TRBJ2-5; 7 bases are shared with TRBD1. Germline lookup yields CDR1 KGHDR and CDR2 SFDVKD. V shed 7 bases and J 5 bases; nucleotides not matched to a gene: 9. The CDR3 is 14 residues long.